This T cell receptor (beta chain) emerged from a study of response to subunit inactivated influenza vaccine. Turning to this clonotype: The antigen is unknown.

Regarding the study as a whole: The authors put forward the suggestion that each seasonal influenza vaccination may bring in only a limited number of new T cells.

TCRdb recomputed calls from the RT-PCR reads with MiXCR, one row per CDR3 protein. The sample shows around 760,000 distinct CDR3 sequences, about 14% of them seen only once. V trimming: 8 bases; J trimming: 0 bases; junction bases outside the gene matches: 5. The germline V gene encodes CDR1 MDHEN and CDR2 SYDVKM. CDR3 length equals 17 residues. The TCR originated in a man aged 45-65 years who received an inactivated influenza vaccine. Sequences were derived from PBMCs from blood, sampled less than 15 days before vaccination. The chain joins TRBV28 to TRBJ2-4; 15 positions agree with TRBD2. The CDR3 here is CASGLAGGGLAKNIQYF. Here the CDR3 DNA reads TGTGCCAGCGGACTAGCGGGAGGGGGACTAGCCAAAAACATTCAGTACTTC.